Each of the 31 T cell receptor beta chains below was sequenced from the same sample in a study of shared clonotypes between healthy human individuals. Produced via immunoSEQ multiplex PCR; TCRdb's table is partial and in-frame only. In the table there are about 710,000 clones, around three quarters of which are singletons. The sample was memory CD4+ T cells sorted from blood. The subset: CD45RA-negative fraction. These receptors originate from a woman aged 30 to 39 in good health.

The chain couples TRBV14 to TRBJ2-7; 13 nucleotides agree with TRBD2. The CDR3 contains 16 residues. Germline V lookup: CDR1 SGHDN, CDR2 FVKESK. The V gene end was trimmed by 5 bases and the J gene end by 2 bases; junction bases not matched to a gene: 6. CDR3 protein: CASSYWTSGSPYEQYF. The DNA of the CDR3 is TGTGCCAGCAGCTACTGGACTAGCGGGAGCCCCTACGAGCAGTACTTC.

This chain joins TRBV30 and TRBJ2-1; D may be TRBD2 (6 bases). V gave up 2 bases and J gave up 16 bases, with 24 bases separating them. Looked up from germline, CDR1 is GTSNPN and CDR2 is SVGIG (reference sequence). This CDR3 spans 14 amino acids. The CDR3 loop is CAWSLPPPTSSPFF. In DNA form, the CDR3 reads TGTGCCTGGAGTCTCCCTCCCCCCACTAGCTCCCCATTCTTC.

To note about this clone: Being one base from a much bigger clone, this may be a read error. The chain uses TRBV5-1 and TRBJ2-1, with no clear D. The CDR3 is 15 amino acids. The germline CDR1 and CDR2 sequences are SGHRS and YFSETQ. Trimming took 0 bases from V and 0 from J, leaving 7 bases between them. CDR3 bases: TGCGCCAGCAGCTTGGACCATAGCTCCTACAATGAGCAGTTCTTC. Residues: CASSLDHSSYNEQFF.

The chain uses TRBV19 and TRBJ2-7; possibly TRBD1 or TRBD2 for D (7 bases each). CDR1 is LNHDA and CDR2 is SQIVND in the germline V gene (reference sequence). Trimming took 9 bases from V and 5 from J, leaving 14 bases between them. This CDR3 has 12 residues. DNA for the CDR3: TGTGCCAGAAGGACAGGACTAGACGAGCAGTACTTC. It specifies CARRTGLDEQYF.

The V and J genes are TRBV2 and TRBJ1-1, with D perhaps matching TRBD1 (6 bases). The ends were cut back, 2 bases at V and 0 bases at J, with 10 bases in the middle. The germline V gene has CDR1 SNHLY and CDR2 FYNNEI. This CDR3 is 15 amino acids long. The CDR3: CASSEIQGLNTEAFF. CDR3 bases: TGTGCCAGCAGTGAAATACAGGGATTGAACACTGAAGCTTTCTTT.

V gene TRBV5-1 combines with J gene TRBJ2-1; D ambiguous. Per germline, CDR1 SGHRS and CDR2 YFSETQ. The CDR3 is 14 residues long. Trimming stripped 6 bases from V and 0 bases from J, with 10 bases between. The CDR3 region has the DNA TGCGCCAGCAATCTCCAGAGCTCCTACAATGAGCAGTTCTTC. Protein sequence: CASNLQSSYNEQFF.

This clone was observed a single time. This rearrangement joins TRBV10-2 to TRBJ2-2; 12 positions agree with TRBD2. CDR3 size: 16 residues. The germline V gene has CDR1 WSHSY and CDR2 SAAADI. The junction had 10 bases not matched to a gene; V was cut back by 10 bases and J by 4 bases. The CDR3 DNA follows: TGCGCCATCAGGGCTAGCGGGAGGGAGAGCACCGGGGAGCTGTTTTTT. Residues: CAIRASGRESTGELFF.

A single count supports this clone. The chain carries TRBV10-3 and TRBJ2-1; TRBD1 or TRBD2 may be the D gene (5 bases each). Germline CDR1 reads ENHRY; CDR2 reads SYGVKD. The CDR3 length is 16 residues. The V end was cut by 5 bases, the J end by 1 base, with 15 bases between. CDR3 nucleotide sequence: TGTGCCATCAGTAACTCCGGGACCTCTTCCTACAATGAGCAGTTCTTC. Its translation is CAISNSGTSSYNEQFF.

The chain combines TRBV6-1 with TRBJ2-7, with D unclear. Germline V gives CDR1 MNHNS, CDR2 SASEGT. V lost 5 bases and J 2 bases, leaving 16 bases between the germline ends. The CDR3 is made up of 15 amino acids. CDR3 DNA: TGTGCCAGCAGTTCGGACGGAGTTGATCCCTACGAGCAGTACTTC. This encodes CASSSDGVDPYEQYF.

J is TRBJ1-5 and V is TRBV4-1; D remains ambiguous. The V and J ends lost 0 bases and 2 bases respectively, with 11 bases between them. Germline values: CDR1 MGHRA, CDR2 YSYEKL. The CDR3 has 16 residues. The CDR3 DNA reads TGCGCCAGCAGCCAAGATTGGGATATAGGCAATCAGCCCCAGCATTTT. It is translated as CASSQDWDIGNQPQHF.

The V gene is TRBV19, the J gene TRBJ2-5; no clear D gene. V was trimmed by 5 bases and J by 1 base, leaving 14 bases between them. The CDR3 is made up of 15 amino acids. The germline gives CDR1 LNHDA, CDR2 SQIVND (reference sequence). CDR3 nucleotides: TGTGCCAGTAGTGGTGGCGAGAGGACCCAAGAGACCCAGTACTTC. Amino acids: CASSGGERTQETQYF.

The chain combines TRBV4-1 with TRBJ2-2; D unresolved. The germline V and J ends were trimmed by 4 bases and 6 bases, with 6 bases remaining between them. Germline V CDR1 and CDR2: MGHRA, YSYEKL. This CDR3 is 12 amino acids long. The CDR3 DNA follows: TGCGCCAGCAGCCCCCGTCCCGGGGAGCTGTTTTTT. Its protein is CASSPRPGELFF.

The J gene is TRBJ1-5, the V gene TRBV5-1; D might be TRBD1 (5 bases). Germline V CDR1 and CDR2: SGHRS, YFSETQ. The V and J ends lost 3 bases and 3 bases respectively, with 13 bases between them. The CDR3 has 15 amino acids. The CDR3 coding sequence is TGCGCCAGCAGCTCGGGGACCGGATACAATCAGCCCCAGCATTTT. It encodes CASSSGTGYNQPQHF. Together with reference TRBV5-1 and TRBJ1-5, the CDR3 gives the full variable domain: KAGVTQTPRYLIKTRGQQVTLSCSPISGHRSVSWYQQTPGQGLQFLFEYFSETQRNKGNFPGRFSGRQFSNSRSEMNVSTLELGDSALYLCASSSGTGYNQPQHFGDGTRLSIL.

V usage is TRBV7-9 and J usage is TRBJ2-6, with 7 bases fitting TRBD1. After removal of 4 bases from V and 3 bases from J, the junction contained 12 bases not matched to a gene. CDR3 size: 18 residues. Germline V gene data show CDR1 as SEHNR and CDR2 as FQNEAQ (reference sequence). CDR3 sequence (DNA): TGTGCCAGCAGCTCGCGACAGGGTTTGGGCTTTGGGGCCAACGTCCTGACTTTC. As protein: CASSSRQGLGFGANVLTF.

The chain is built from TRBV5-1 and TRBJ2-5, with TRBD1 matching over 8 bases. CDR1 is SGHRS, CDR2 YFSETQ, per germline. V dropped 1 base and J dropped 5; count of bases not matched to a gene: 7. This CDR3 has 15 amino acids. In DNA form, the CDR3 reads TGCGCCAGCAGCTTGCAGGGGGCGCATCGGGAGACCCAGTACTTC. It codes for CASSLQGAHRETQYF. The variable domain in full, with the rest retrieved from reference TRBV5-1 and TRBJ2-5, is KAGVTQTPRYLIKTRGQQVTLSCSPISGHRSVSWYQQTPGQGLQFLFEYFSETQRNKGNFPGRFSGRQFSNSRSEMNVSTLELGDSALYLCASSLQGAHRETQYFGPGTRLLVL.

The chain uses TRBV27 and TRBJ1-1; D is unclear. From germline, CDR1 is MNHEY and CDR2 SMNVEV (reference sequence). The V and J ends lost 3 bases and 6 bases respectively, with 11 bases between them. This CDR3 spans 13 amino acids. Here the CDR3 DNA reads TGTGCCAGCAGTTTTGCGTTTGGCGCTGAAGCTTTCTTT. Protein: CASSFAFGAEAFF.

This chain links TRBV10-3 with TRBJ2-7; D uncertain. Germline values: CDR1 ENHRY, CDR2 SYGVKD. CDR3 length: 13 residues. CDR3 sequence: CAAATAVKYEQYF. CDR3 DNA sequence: TGTGCGGCCGCAACGGCGGTCAAATACGAGCAGTACTTC.

The V gene is TRBV6-5, the J gene TRBJ1-1, with D unclear. Deletions cut 2 bases from V and 4 bases from J, with 17 bases between. Germline CDR1 is MNHEY and CDR2 is SVGAGI. The length of the CDR3 is 16 residues. CDR3 region: CASSYIRAGGSTEAFF. CDR3 DNA sequence: TGTGCCAGCAGTTACATTCGGGCGGGCGGAAGCACTGAAGCTTTCTTT.

J is TRBJ1-2 and V is TRBV5-4; 10 nucleotides align to TRBD1. V lost 6 bases and J lost 4; bases outside the gene matches: 12. Germline V gene data show CDR1 as SGHNT and CDR2 as YYREEE (reference sequence). This CDR3 has 16 residues. Here the CDR3 reads CASTRDRGGSGYGYTF. Written as DNA, the CDR3 is TGTGCCAGCACCAGGGACAGGGGCGGTTCAGGCTATGGCTACACCTTC.

This chain joins TRBV7-8 and TRBJ2-5; D may be TRBD2 (5 bases). V dropped 5 bases and J dropped 3 bases, with 13 bases sitting between them. The CDR3 has 14 amino acids. Germline-derived CDR1 and CDR2 are SGHVS and FQNEAQ. The CDR3 coding sequence is TGTGCCAGCAGCCTAGAGGGCCAAAAAGAGACCCAGTACTTC. This encodes CASSLEGQKETQYF.

The chain couples TRBV25-1 to TRBJ2-4; 10 bases agree with TRBD2. Germline V gene data show CDR1 as MGHDK and CDR2 as SYGVNS. The V gene end was trimmed by 9 bases and the J gene end by 4 bases; junction bases not matched to a gene: 3. The CDR3 has 13 amino acids. This chain's CDR3 is CASLAGEKNIQYF. The CDR3 bases are TGTGCCAGTCTAGCGGGAGAAAAAAACATTCAGTACTTC. Based on the CDR3 plus reference TRBV25-1 and TRBJ2-4, the full variable domain is EADIYQTPRYLVIGTGKKITLECSQTMGHDKMYWYQQDPGMELHLIHYSYGVNSTEKGDLSSESTVSRIRTEHFPLTLESARPSHTSQYLCASLAGEKNIQYFGAGTRLSVL.

This clone was detected only a few times. The chain couples TRBV18 to TRBJ1-4; D remains unclear. V lost 3 bases to trimming and J lost 8 bases, with 19 bases between them. Germline V gene lookup returns CDR1 KGHSH and CDR2 LQKENI. The CDR3 is 16 residues long. CDR3 region: CASSPRNPGVHEKLFF. CDR3 in DNA: TGTGCCAGCTCACCCCGCAATCCAGGAGTGCACGAAAAACTGTTTTTT.

The gene calls are TRBV7-7 and TRBJ2-2; D is uncertain. Germline-derived CDR1 and CDR2 are SSHAT and FNYEAQ (reference sequence). The CDR3 extends over 14 amino acids. V lost 2 bases and J lost 6, with 10 bases in between. The CDR3 nucleotides read TGTGCCAGCAGCTTATCTTCCGCCTCCGGGGAGCTGTTTTTT. As protein: CASSLSSASGELFF. Full variable domain (remainder filled in from reference TRBV7-7 and TRBJ2-2): GAGVSQSPRYKVTKRGQDVTLRCDPISSHATLYWYQQALGQGPEFLTYFNYEAQPDKSGLPSDRFSAERPEGSISTLTIQRTEQRDSAMYRCASSLSSASGELFFGEGSRLTVL.

The rearrangement joins TRBV18 to TRBJ1-2; 7 bases agree with TRBD1. Germline lookup yields CDR1 KGHSH and CDR2 LQKENI. The CDR3 covers 15 residues. Trimming at V came to 3 bases and at J to 3 bases, leaving 7 bases not matched to a gene. The CDR3, as DNA: TGTGCCAGCTCACCTCTAGACAGGGCTGACTATGGCTACACCTTC. It codes for CASSPLDRADYGYTF.

The V call is TRBV30, the J call TRBJ1-5; D gene uncertain. The CDR3 totals 14 residues. CDR1 and CDR2 from the germline V gene are GTSNPN and SVGIG (reference sequence). The ends were cut back, 2 bases at V and 4 bases at J, with 12 bases in the middle. CDR3 bases: TGTGCCTGGAGTCGCACGATGCGGAATCAGCCCCAGCATTTT. This translates into CAWSRTMRNQPQHF.

With respect to this clone: One end of the junction does not line up with germline, which may come from a read error. V gene TRBV7-9 combines with J gene TRBJ2-1, with D uncertain. CDR1 and CDR2 from the germline V gene are SEHNR and FQNEAQ (reference sequence). This CDR3 comprises 16 residues. The CDR3 DNA follows: TGTGCCAGCAGTTTAGACCGTGGCGAATACTACAATGAGCAGTTCTTC. Translation: CASSLDRGEYYNEQFF.

This sequence joins TRBV10-1 and TRBJ2-1, with 8 bases aligning to TRBD2. This CDR3 has 15 residues. Germline values: CDR1 WNHNN, CDR2 SYGVQD (reference sequence). V lost 6 bases and J lost 0; bases outside the gene matches: 4. DNA of the CDR3: TGCGCCAGCAGCCGACTAGCGACCTCCTACAATGAGCAGTTCTTC. Protein sequence: CASSRLATSYNEQFF.

For this clone: This same CDR3 is encoded by further DNA sequences in the sample. V and J are TRBV4-1 and TRBJ1-5; TRBD1 might be the D (6 bases). The CDR3 spans 14 residues. Germline values: CDR1 MGHRA, CDR2 YSYEKL. Trimming removed 3 bases from V and 2 bases from J, with 8 bases in between. The CDR3 here is CASSHAGGNQPQHF. The CDR3 DNA sequence: TGCGCCAGCAGCCACGCAGGGGGCAATCAGCCCCAGCATTTT.

The V call is TRBV6-1, the J call TRBJ2-7; tentatively, D is TRBD2 (6 bases). Germline V gene data show CDR1 as MNHNS and CDR2 as SASEGT. CDR3 length: 15 residues. V lost 9 bases and J lost 6, with 24 bases in between. The CDR3 sequence is CASKKEGRPYFEQYF. CDR3 coding DNA: TGTGCCAGTAAAAAGGAGGGCCGACCATACTTCGAGCAGTACTTC.

The rearrangement links TRBV7-2 to TRBJ1-2; 7 bases agree with TRBD1. Germline assignment: CDR1 SGHTA and CDR2 FQGNSA. The CDR3 contains 13 residues. After removal of 0 bases from V and 7 bases from J, the junction contained 2 bases not matched to a gene. The CDR3 here is CASSLANRGGYTF. The CDR3 DNA reads TGTGCCAGCAGCTTAGCAAACAGGGGTGGCTACACCTTC.

The chain combines TRBV14 with TRBJ2-7, with D perhaps matching TRBD1 (6 bases). The length of the CDR3 is 15 residues. Germline V gene lookup returns CDR1 SGHDN and CDR2 FVKESK. The V gene lost 2 bases and the J gene lost 3 bases, with 14 bases spanning the gap. CDR3 region: CASSQRTRDNYEQYF. The CDR3 DNA reads TGTGCCAGCAGCCAACGAACTCGGGACAACTACGAGCAGTACTTC.